This TCR beta chain was sequenced during a study of T cell repertoires in cytomegalovirus infection. Study at large: Signatures in public TCR beta sequences pointed to both CMV infection and matching HLA type. General observations from the study: HLA-C-restricted CMV clonotypes gave the most frequent clonotype in two of eight donors. Cumulative public TCR beta family frequency identified CMV carriers with the relevant HLA.

Only a few counts were recorded for this clonotype. Antigen specificity is unknown. Trimming cost V 5 bases and J 0 bases, with 10 bases left between them. CDR1 is MDHEN, CDR2 SYDVKM, per germline. There are 14 residues in the CDR3. TCRdb used MiXCR to reprocess the reads, holding one entry per CDR3 protein. The sample holds more than 350,000 distinct CDR3 sequences, roughly 30% seen once. This sequence originates from a human donor in good health (CMV status not recorded). Some clones in this sample may be carry-over from other donors' samples. The rearrangement joins TRBV28 to TRBJ1-1, with D unclear. Sequencing was carried out using PBMCs. This CDR3 reads CASSPWDLNTEAFF. The CDR3 DNA sequence: TGTGCCAGCAGTCCTTGGGATCTGAACACTGAAGCTTTCTTT.